This is a list of T cell receptor beta chains from one sample in a study of read filtering for tumor transcriptome and immune sequencing. TCRdb fed the reads into MiXCR, producing one record per CDR3 protein. Of roughly 27,000 distinct CDR3 sequences in the sample, approximately 14% are singletons; the top ten hold 44%. The sequenced sample was a population of CD138-negative cells sorted from bone marrow. Every receptor here comes from a donor aged 40 or older with multiple myeloma. Both conserved end residues are part of each CDR3. The order of the fields is V gene, J gene, D gene, clone size, CDR3 DNA, CDR3 protein. D genes are given only for firm matches. Not all rows give a size; the values are once, few, many and, for expanded clones, a class.

V: TRBV29-1
J: TRBJ1-1
D: .
size: many
DNA: TGCAGCGGTCAAAAGTCTCACCCTGAAGCTTTCTTT
CDR3: CSGQKSHPEAFF

V: TRBV6-2/TRBV6-3
J: TRBJ1-5
D: .
size: many
DNA: TGTGCCAGCAGAGGTTACGTTAGCAATCAGCCCCAGCATTTT
CDR3: CASRGYVSNQPQHF

V: TRBV12-5
J: TRBJ2-5
D: .
size: few
DNA: TGTGCTAGTGGGGGGCCTCAAGAGACCCAGTACTTC
CDR3: CASGGPQETQYF

V: TRBV5-4
J: TRBJ2-3
D: TRBD2
size: many
DNA: TGTGCCAGCAGCAGGGGCTTTGCGGGGGCAGATACGCAGTATTTT
CDR3: CASSRGFAGADTQYF

V: TRBV6-1
J: TRBJ1-3
D: TRBD1
size: many
DNA: TGTGCCAGCAGGGACGGACAGGGGCGCGGAAACACCATATATTTT
CDR3: CASRDGQGRGNTIYF

V: TRBV6-5
J: TRBJ1-1
D: .
size: many
DNA: TGTGCCAGCAGTTACTCGGCAGGGTCGGGGAACACTGAAGCTTTCTTT
CDR3: CASSYSAGSGNTEAFF

V: TRBV20-1
J: TRBJ2-5
D: TRBD2
size: many
DNA: TGCAGTGCCCTTAGCGGGACCGAGAGGGAGACCCAGTACTTC
CDR3: CSALSGTERETQYF

V: TRBV29-1
J: TRBJ2-3
D: .
size: many
DNA: TGCAGCGGGGGGGCAGATACGCAGTATTTT
CDR3: CSGGADTQYF

V: TRBV11-3
J: TRBJ2-7
D: .
size: many
DNA: TGTGCCAGCAACAAAGGGGCTAACTACGAGCAGTACTTC
CDR3: CASNKGANYEQYF

V: TRBV30
J: TRBJ2-5
D: .
size: many
DNA: TGTGCCTGGAGCCCCGCGACACAGGAGACCCAGTACTTC
CDR3: CAWSPATQETQYF

V: TRBV11-2
J: TRBJ2-7
D: TRBD1
size: many
DNA: TGTGCCAGCAGCTTGGACAGGCAAACGTACGAGCAGTACTTC
CDR3: CASSLDRQTYEQYF

V: TRBV20-1
J: TRBJ1-1
D: .
size: many
DNA: TGCAGTGCTACCCAAGGGGCAGCCGGTGAAGCTTTCTTT
CDR3: CSATQGAAGEAFF

V: TRBV9
J: TRBJ2-1
D: .
size: .
DNA: TGTGCCAGCAGCTTGGGAACTAGCAATGAGCAGATCTTC
CDR3: CASSLGTSNEQIF

V: TRBV7-9
J: TRBJ2-7
D: TRBD2
size: many
DNA: TGTGCCAGCAGCTTAGCGGCGGGAGGCGAGCAGTACTTC
CDR3: CASSLAAGGEQYF

V: TRBV7-9
J: TRBJ2-1
D: TRBD1
size: many
DNA: TGTGCCAGCAGCTCGCAGGGGGCTGGTTACAATGAGCAGTTCTTC
CDR3: CASSSQGAGYNEQFF

V: TRBV19
J: TRBJ1-5
D: .
size: many
DNA: TGTGCCAGTAGTTTCGACTTCATTAGCAATCAGCCCCAGCATTTT
CDR3: CASSFDFISNQPQHF

V: TRBV6-1
J: TRBJ2-1
D: TRBD1
size: many
DNA: TGTGCCAGCAGTGAACAGGACAGGGAAGACAATGAGCAGTTCTTC
CDR3: CASSEQDREDNEQFF

V: TRBV3-1
J: TRBJ2-2
D: .
size: many
DNA: TGTGCCAGCAGCCAACCATTACAGATCGGGGAGCTGTTTTTT
CDR3: CASSQPLQIGELFF

V: TRBV7-6
J: TRBJ2-7
D: .
size: once
DNA: TGTGCCAGCAGCTTAGTTCAATCGGACACTTATACGAAGCAGTCCTTC
CDR3: CASSLVQSDTYTKQSF

V: TRBV10-3
J: TRBJ2-3
D: TRBD2
size: many
DNA: TGTGCCATCAGTGAAGCGGGAGTGGGAGATACGCAGTATTTT
CDR3: CAISEAGVGDTQYF

V: TRBV6-4
J: TRBJ2-1
D: .
size: many
DNA: TGTGCCAGCAGTGACAGGGCGGGGAGCTCCTACAATGAGCAGTTCTTC
CDR3: CASSDRAGSSYNEQFF

V: TRBV28
J: TRBJ2-1
D: TRBD1
size: many
DNA: TGTGCCAGCAGCGCCCCCGGACAGGGCTACAATGAGCAGTTCTTC
CDR3: CASSAPGQGYNEQFF

V: TRBV19
J: TRBJ2-1
D: TRBD2
size: .
DNA: TGTGCCAGTATTGGGAAAGCGGGAGTGAAAAATGAGCAGTTCTTC
CDR3: CASIGKAGVKNEQFF

V: TRBV24-1
J: TRBJ1-2
D: .
size: many
DNA: TGTGCCACCAGTGACACAGACACGGCGTACACCTTC
CDR3: CATSDTDTAYTF

V: TRBV29-1
J: TRBJ2-1
D: .
size: .
DNA: TGCAGCGTTGAGACCCAGGGGGGGGTCGATGAGCAGTCCTTC
CDR3: CSVETQGGVDEQSF

V: TRBV29-1
J: TRBJ1-1
D: .
size: many
DNA: TGCAGCTTTCCCACCGCCAACACTGAAGCTTTCTTT
CDR3: CSFPTANTEAFF

V: TRBV7-8
J: TRBJ1-1
D: .
size: many
DNA: TGTGCCAGCAGCTTAGCGCCCCGGAAGGGACCGCCGAACACTGAAGCTTTCTTT
CDR3: CASSLAPRKGPPNTEAFF